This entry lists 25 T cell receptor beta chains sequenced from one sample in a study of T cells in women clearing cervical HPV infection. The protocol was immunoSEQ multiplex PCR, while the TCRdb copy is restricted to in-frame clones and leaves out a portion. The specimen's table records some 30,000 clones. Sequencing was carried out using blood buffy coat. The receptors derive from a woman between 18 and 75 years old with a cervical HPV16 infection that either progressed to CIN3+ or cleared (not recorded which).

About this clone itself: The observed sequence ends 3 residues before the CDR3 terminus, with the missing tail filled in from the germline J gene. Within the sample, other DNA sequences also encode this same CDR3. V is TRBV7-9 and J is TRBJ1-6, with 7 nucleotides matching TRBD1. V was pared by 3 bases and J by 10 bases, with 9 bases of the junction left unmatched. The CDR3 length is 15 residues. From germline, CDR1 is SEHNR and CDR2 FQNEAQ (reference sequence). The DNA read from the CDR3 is TGTGCCAGCAGCTTCGACAGGGTACTAGACTCACCC. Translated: CASSFDRVLDSP. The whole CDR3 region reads CASSFDRVLDSPLHF.

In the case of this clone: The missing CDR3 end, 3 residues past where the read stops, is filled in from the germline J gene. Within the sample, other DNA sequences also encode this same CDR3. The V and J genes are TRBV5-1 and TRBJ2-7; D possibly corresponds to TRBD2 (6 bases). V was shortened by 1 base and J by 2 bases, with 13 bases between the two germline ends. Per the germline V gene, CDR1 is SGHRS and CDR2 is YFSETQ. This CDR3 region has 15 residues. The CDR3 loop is CASSLNSGTPYEQYF. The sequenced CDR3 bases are TGCGCCAGCAGCTTGAATAGCGGAACCCCCTACGAG.

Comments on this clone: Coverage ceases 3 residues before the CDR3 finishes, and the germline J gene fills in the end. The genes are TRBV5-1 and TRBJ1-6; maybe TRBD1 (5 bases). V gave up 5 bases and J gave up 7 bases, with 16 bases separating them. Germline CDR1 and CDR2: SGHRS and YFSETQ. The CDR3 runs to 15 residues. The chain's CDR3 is CASRSGSGGNSPLHF. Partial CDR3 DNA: TGCGCCAGCAGGTCCGGGAGCGGGGGGAATTCACCC. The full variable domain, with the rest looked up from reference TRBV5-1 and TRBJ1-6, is KAGVTQTPRYLIKTRGQQVTLSCSPISGHRSVSWYQQTPGQGLQFLFEYFSETQRNKGNFPGRFSGRQFSNSRSEMNVSTLELGDSALYLCASRSGSGGNSPLHFGNGTRLTVT.

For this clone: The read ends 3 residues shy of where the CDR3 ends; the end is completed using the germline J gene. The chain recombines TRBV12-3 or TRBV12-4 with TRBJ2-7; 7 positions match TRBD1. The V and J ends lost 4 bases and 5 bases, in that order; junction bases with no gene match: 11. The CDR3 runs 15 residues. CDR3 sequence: CASSSVLQGVHEQYF. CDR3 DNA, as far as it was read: TGTGCCAGCAGTTCAGTGTTGCAGGGGGTCCACGAG.

The CDR3 DNA, read in part, is TGCGCCAGCAGCTTAGCGGGCGTTTTGGCAGGGGGCGGTTCTGGGGCCAACGTA. It encodes CASSLAGVLAGGGSGANV. The whole CDR3 is CASSLAGVLAGGGSGANVLFF. V is TRBV5-1 and J is TRBJ1-4, with 8 positions matching TRBD1. The observed sequence ends 3 residues before the CDR3 terminus, with the missing tail filled in from the germline J gene. From germline, CDR1 is SGHRS and CDR2 YFSETQ. CDR3 length: 21 residues.

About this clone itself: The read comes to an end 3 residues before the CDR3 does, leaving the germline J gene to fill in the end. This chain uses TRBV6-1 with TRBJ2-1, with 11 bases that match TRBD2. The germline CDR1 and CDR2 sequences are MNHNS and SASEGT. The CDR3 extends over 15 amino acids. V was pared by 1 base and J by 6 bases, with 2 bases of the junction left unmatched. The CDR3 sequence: CASSEVAGGSNEQFF. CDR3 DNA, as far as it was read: TGTGCCAGCAGTGAAGTAGCGGGGGGGAGCAATGAG.

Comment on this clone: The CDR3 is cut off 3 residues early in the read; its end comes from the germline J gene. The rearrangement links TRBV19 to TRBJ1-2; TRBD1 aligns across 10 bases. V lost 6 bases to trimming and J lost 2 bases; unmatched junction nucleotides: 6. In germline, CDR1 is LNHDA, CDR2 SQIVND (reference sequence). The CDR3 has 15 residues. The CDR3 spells CASSARTGGNYGYTF. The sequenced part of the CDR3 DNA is TGTGCCAGTAGCGCCCGGACAGGGGGGAACTATGGC.

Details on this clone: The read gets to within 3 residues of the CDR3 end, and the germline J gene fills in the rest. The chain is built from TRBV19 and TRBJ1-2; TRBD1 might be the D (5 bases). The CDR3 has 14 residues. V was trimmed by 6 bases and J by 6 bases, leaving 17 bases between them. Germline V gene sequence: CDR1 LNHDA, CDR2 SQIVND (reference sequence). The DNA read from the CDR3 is TGTGCCAGTAGCTTAGTTGGGGCGCAGGATGGC. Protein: CASSLVGAQDG. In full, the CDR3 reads CASSLVGAQDGYTF. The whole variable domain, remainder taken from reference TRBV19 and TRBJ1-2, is DGGITQSPKYLFRKEGQNVTLSCEQNLNHDAMYWYRQDPGQGLRLIYYSQIVNDFQKGDIAEGYSVSREKKESFPLTVTSAQKNPTAFYLCASSLVGAQDGYTFGSGTRLTVV.

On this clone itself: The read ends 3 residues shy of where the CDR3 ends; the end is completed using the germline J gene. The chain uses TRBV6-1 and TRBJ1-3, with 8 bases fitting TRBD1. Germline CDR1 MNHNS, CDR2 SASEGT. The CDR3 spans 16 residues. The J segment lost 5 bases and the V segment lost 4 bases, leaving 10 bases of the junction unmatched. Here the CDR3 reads CASSVQDRVIRNTIYF. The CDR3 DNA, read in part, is TGTGCCAGCAGTGTCCAGGACAGGGTTATACGAAACACC.

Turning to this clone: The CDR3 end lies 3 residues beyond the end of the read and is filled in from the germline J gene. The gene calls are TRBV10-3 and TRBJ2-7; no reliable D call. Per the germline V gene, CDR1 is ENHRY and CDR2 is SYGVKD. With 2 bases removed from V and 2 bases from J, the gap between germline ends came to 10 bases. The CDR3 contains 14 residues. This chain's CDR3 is CAISEGSPTYEQYF. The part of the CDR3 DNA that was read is TGTGCCATCAGTGAGGGTAGCCCGACCTACGAG.

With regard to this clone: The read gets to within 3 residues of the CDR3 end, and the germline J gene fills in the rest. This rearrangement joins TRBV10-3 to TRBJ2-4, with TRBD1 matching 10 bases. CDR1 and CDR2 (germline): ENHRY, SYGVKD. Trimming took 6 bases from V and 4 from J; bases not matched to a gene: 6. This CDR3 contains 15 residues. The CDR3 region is CAISPGTGAKNIQYF. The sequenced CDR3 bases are TGTGCCATCAGCCCAGGGACAGGGGCGAAAAACATT.

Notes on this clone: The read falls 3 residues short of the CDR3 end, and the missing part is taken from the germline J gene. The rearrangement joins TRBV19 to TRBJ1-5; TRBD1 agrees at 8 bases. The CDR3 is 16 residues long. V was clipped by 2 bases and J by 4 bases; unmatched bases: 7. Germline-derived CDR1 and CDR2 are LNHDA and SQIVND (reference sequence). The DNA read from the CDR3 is TGTGCCAGTAGTATACCCCGGACAGGGATGAATCAGCCC. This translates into CASSIPRTGMNQP. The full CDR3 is CASSIPRTGMNQPQHF.

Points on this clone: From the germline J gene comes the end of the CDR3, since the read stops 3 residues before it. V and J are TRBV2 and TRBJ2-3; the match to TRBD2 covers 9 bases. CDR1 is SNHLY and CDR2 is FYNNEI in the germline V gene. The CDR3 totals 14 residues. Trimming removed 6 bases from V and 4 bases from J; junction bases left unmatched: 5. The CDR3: CASRREGLSDTQYF. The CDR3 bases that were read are TGTGCCAGCAGGCGGGAGGGCCTCTCAGATACG. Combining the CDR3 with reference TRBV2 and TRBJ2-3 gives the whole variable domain EPEVTQTPSHQVTQMGQEVILRCVPISNHLYFYWYRQILGQKVEFLVSFYNNEISEKSEIFDDQFSVERPDGSNFTLKIRSTKLEDSAMYFCASRREGLSDTQYFGPGTRLTVL.

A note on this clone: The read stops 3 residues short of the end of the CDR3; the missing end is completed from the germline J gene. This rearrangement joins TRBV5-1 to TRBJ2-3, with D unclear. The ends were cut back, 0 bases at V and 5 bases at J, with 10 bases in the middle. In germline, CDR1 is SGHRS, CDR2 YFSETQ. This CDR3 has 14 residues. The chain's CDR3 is CASSLAQSLDTQYF. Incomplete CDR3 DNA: TGCGCCAGCAGCTTGGCCCAAAGCCTAGATACG. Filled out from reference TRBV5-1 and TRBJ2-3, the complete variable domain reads KAGVTQTPRYLIKTRGQQVTLSCSPISGHRSVSWYQQTPGQGLQFLFEYFSETQRNKGNFPGRFSGRQFSNSRSEMNVSTLELGDSALYLCASSLAQSLDTQYFGPGTRLTVL.

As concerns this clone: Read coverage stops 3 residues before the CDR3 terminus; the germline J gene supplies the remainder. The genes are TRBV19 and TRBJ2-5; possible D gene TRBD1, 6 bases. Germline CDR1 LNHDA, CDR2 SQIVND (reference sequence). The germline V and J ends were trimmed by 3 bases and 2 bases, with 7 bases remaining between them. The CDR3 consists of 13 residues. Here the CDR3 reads CASSIDRQETQYF. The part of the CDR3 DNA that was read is TGTGCCAGTAGTATTGACAGGCAAGAGACC.

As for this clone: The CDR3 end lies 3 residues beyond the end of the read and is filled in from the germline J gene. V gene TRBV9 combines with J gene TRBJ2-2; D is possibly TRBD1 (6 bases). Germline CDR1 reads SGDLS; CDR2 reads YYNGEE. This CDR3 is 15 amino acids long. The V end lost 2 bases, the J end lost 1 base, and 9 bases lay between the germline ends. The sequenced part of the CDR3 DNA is TGTGCCAGCAGCGTTACAGGGATGAACACCGGGGAG. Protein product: CASSVTGMNTGE. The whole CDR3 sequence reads CASSVTGMNTGELFF.

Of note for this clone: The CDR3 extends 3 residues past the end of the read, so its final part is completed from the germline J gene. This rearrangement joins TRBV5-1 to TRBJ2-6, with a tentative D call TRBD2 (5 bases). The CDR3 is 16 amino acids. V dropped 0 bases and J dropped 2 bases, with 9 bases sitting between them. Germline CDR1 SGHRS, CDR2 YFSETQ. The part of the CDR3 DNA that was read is TGCGCCAGCAGCTTGGTGGCGGGCACTGGGGCCAACGTC. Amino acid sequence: CASSLVAGTGANV. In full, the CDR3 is CASSLVAGTGANVLTF. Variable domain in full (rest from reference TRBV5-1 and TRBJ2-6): KAGVTQTPRYLIKTRGQQVTLSCSPISGHRSVSWYQQTPGQGLQFLFEYFSETQRNKGNFPGRFSGRQFSNSRSEMNVSTLELGDSALYLCASSLVAGTGANVLTFGAGSRLTVL.

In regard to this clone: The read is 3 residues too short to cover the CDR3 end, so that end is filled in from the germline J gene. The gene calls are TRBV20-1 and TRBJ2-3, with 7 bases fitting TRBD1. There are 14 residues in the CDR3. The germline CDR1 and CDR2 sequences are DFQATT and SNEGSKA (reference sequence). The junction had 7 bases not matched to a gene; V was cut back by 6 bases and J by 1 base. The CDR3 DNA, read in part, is TGCAGTGCCCAAAGACAGGGTGGCACAGATACG. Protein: CSAQRQGGTDT. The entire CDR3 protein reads CSAQRQGGTDTQYF.

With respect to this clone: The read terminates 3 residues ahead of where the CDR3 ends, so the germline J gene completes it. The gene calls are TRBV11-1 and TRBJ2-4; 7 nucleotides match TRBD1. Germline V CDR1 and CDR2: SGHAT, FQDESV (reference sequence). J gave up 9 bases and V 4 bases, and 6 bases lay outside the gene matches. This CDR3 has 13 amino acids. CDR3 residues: CASSSTGLGIQYF. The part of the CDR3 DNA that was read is TGTGCCAGCAGCTCGACAGGGCTGGGCATT.

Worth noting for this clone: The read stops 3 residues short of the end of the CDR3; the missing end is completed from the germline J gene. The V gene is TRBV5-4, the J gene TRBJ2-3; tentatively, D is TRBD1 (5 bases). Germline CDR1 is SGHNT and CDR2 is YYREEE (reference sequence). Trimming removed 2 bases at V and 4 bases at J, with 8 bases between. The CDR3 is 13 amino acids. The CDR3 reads CASSLPGPDTQYF. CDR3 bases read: TGTGCCAGCAGCTTACCAGGGCCAGATACG. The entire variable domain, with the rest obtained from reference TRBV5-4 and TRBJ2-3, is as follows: ETGVTQSPTHLIKTRGQQVTLRCSSQSGHNTVSWYQQALGQGPQFIFQYYREEENGRGNFPPRFSGLQFPNYSSELNVNALELDDSALYLCASSLPGPDTQYFGPGTRLTVL.

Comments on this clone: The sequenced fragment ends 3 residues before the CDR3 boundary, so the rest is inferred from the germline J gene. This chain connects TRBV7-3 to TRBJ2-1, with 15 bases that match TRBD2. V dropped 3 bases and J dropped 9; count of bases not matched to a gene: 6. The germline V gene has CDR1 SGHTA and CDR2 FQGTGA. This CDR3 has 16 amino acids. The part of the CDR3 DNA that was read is TGTGCCAGCAGCTTGGGGACTAGCGGGGGGCGGGGTGAG. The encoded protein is CASSLGTSGGRGE. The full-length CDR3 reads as CASSLGTSGGRGEQFF.

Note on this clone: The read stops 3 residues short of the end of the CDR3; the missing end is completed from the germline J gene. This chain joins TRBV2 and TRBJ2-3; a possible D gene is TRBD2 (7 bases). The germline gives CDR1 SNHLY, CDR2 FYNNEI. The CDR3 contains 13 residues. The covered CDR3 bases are TGTGCCAGCGAGGGGGGGGCCGGTCGGCCG. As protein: CASEGGAGRP. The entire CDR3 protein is CASEGGAGRPQYF.

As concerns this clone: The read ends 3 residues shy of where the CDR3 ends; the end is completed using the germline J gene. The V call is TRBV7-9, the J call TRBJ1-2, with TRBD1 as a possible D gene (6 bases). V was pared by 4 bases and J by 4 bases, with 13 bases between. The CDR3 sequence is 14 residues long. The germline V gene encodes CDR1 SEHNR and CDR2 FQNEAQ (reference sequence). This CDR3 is CASSSPLGGYGYTF. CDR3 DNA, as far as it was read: TGTGCCAGCAGCTCCCCGTTAGGGGGCTATGGC. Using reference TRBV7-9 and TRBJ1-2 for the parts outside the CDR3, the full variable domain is DTGVSQNPRHKITKRGQNVTFRCDPISEHNRLYWYRQTLGQGPEFLTYFQNEAQLEKSRLLSDRFSAERPKGSFSTLEIQRTEQGDSAMYLCASSSPLGGYGYTFGSGTRLTVV.

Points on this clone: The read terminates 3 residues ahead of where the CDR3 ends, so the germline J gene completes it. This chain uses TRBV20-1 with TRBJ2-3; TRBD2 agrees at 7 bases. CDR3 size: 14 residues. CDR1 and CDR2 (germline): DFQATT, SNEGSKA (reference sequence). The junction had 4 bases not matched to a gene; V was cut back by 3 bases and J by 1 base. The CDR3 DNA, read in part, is TGCAGTGCTAGTGGGGGGGAGGGCACAGATACG. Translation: CSASGGEGTDT. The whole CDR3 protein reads CSASGGEGTDTQYF.

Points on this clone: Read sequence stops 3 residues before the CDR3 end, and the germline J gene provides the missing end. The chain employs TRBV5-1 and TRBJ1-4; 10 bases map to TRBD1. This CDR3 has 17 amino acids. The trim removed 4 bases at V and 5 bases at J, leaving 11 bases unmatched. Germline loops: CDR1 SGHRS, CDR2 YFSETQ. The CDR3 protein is CASSPGQGIDLNEKLFF. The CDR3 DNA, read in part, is TGCGCCAGCAGCCCGGGACAGGGGATTGATTTAAATGAAAAA.